This is a list of T cell receptor beta chains from one sample in a study of post-analysis software for immune sequencing data. TCRdb reprocessed the PCR reads via MiXCR and lists one record per CDR3 protein. Among 650,000 to 850,000 distinct CDR3 sequences listed, 53% were seen once. Sequenced: blood. All receptors come from a girl aged 5-17 years with multiple sclerosis. Both conserved end residues are part of each CDR3. The order of the fields is D gene, clone size, J gene, V gene, CDR3 DNA, CDR3 protein. A D gene is named only where the DNA matches it firmly. Clone size is stated in some rows and not others, as once, few, many or a class when expanded.

>NA|NA|TRBJ2-1|TRBV7-3
TGTGCCAGCAGCTTAAAGAATGAGCAGTTCTTC
CASSLKNEQFF
>TRBD1|few|TRBJ2-7|TRBV4-1
TGCGCCAGCAGCAATGTCGTAGGACAGGGGTACAATGAGCAGTACTTC
CASSNVVGQGYNEQYF
>TRBD1|few|TRBJ1-5|TRBV6-1
TGTGCCAACGGAAGACAGGGCGAACAGCCCCAGCATTTT
CANGRQGEQPQHF
>NA|NA|TRBJ2-5|TRBV3-1
TGTGCCAGCAGCCAAGGAAGGGGGGCAGGGGGAGAGACCCAGTACTTC
CASSQGRGAGGETQYF
>TRBD1|once|TRBJ1-4|TRBV12-3/TRBV12-4
TGTGCCAGCAGTTCCTCAGGGGGGGCTAATGAAAAACTGTTTTTT
CASSSSGGANEKLFF
>NA|NA|TRBJ1-6|TRBV12-5
TGTGCTAGTGATTTGTCTCGACAAGGCGGTTCACCCCTCCACTTT
CASDLSRQGGSPLHF
>TRBD2|once|TRBJ2-3|TRBV6-5
TGTGCCAGCAGTTTGGTAGATCTAGCGGGGGGACCCCAGGTGGAGTATTTT
CASSLVDLAGGPQVEYF
>NA|NA|TRBJ1-2|TRBV15
TGTGCCACCAGCAGCGGGACGGTCGGAGGCTACACCTTC
CATSSGTVGGYTF
>NA|NA|TRBJ1-1|TRBV7-8
TGTGCCAGCAGCTCTAGTTGGGGGGGCCGAACTGAAGCTTTCTTT
CASSSSWGGRTEAFF
>NA|NA|TRBJ2-7|TRBV12-5
TGTGCTAGTGGTTTGGTATTCTCAATCTACGAGCAGTACTTC
CASGLVFSIYEQYF
>TRBD1|NA|TRBJ1-1|TRBV7-2
TGTGCCAGCAGATCGCCGGGACAGGGGATATACACTGAAGCTTTCTTT
CASRSPGQGIYTEAFF
>NA|NA|TRBJ2-7|TRBV18
TGTGCCAGCTCACCAGGCCCGCCGGGGGACGAGCAGTACTTC
CASSPGPPGDEQYF
>NA|NA|TRBJ2-3|TRBV7-9
TGTGCCAGCAGCTTAGGTTCGAGGGGGTACTCGGATACGCAGTATTTT
CASSLGSRGYSDTQYF
>NA|once|TRBJ1-5|TRBV4-1
TGCGCCAGCAGCCAAGGTTCGGATAGCAATCAGCCCCAGCATTTT
CASSQGSDSNQPQHF
>TRBD1|few|TRBJ2-5|TRBV4-1
TGCGCCAGCAGCCAAGTAGGCAGGGGGTCCCAAGAGACCCAGTACTTC
CASSQVGRGSQETQYF
>TRBD1|NA|TRBJ2-3|TRBV5-6
TGTGCCAGCAGCTACGGACAGGGGAGGAGTCCAGATACGCAGTATTTT
CASSYGQGRSPDTQYF
>TRBD1|few|TRBJ1-4|TRBV12-3/TRBV12-4
TGTGCCAGCAGTTCTGGACAGGTTGCAACTAATGAAAAACTGTTTTTT
CASSSGQVATNEKLFF
>TRBD2|NA|TRBJ2-1|TRBV15
TGTGCCACCAGCAGAGTAATAGCGGGAGGGTTCTACAATGAGCAGTTCTTC
CATSRVIAGGFYNEQFF
>NA|NA|TRBJ2-1|TRBV20-1
TGCAGTGCCCCCGGTGGGTACTCTCCCTACAATGAGCAGTTCTTC
CSAPGGYSPYNEQFF
>TRBD1|NA|TRBJ2-1|TRBV7-3
TGTGCCAGCAGCCCTCCGGGACAGGGCGAGCAGTTCTTC
CASSPPGQGEQFF
>NA|NA|TRBJ1-4|TRBV5-1
TGCGCCAGCAGCCCTGGGGGTTATGAAAAACTGTTTTTT
CASSPGGYEKLFF
>TRBD2|few|TRBJ2-7|TRBV27
TGTGCCAGCAGTTTATCGAGAATTTCTAGCGGGATCACCTACGAGCAGTACTTC
CASSLSRISSGITYEQYF
>NA|NA|TRBJ2-7|TRBV6-6
TGTGCCAGCAGGGTCACAGAATCCTACGAGCAGTACTTC
CASRVTESYEQYF
>NA|few|TRBJ2-3|TRBV20-1
TGCAGTGCTGGGGATTTAGAGGCCGGGACCCTCACAGATACGCAGTATTTT
CSAGDLEAGTLTDTQYF
>NA|NA|TRBJ2-5|TRBV7-2
TGTGCCAGCAGCTTAGAGGTGGGACCCCAGAAGACCCAGTACTTC
CASSLEVGPQKTQYF
>TRBD2|NA|TRBJ2-1|TRBV10-3
TGTGCCATCAGCTTAGCGGGGGGGCTGTACAATGAGCAGTTCTTC
CAISLAGGLYNEQFF
>NA|NA|TRBJ1-2|TRBV15
TGTGCCACCAGCAGAGGCCTGACGGAGAACCTACCCGGCTACACCTTC
CATSRGLTENLPGYTF
>TRBD1|NA|TRBJ2-1|TRBV12-3/TRBV12-4
TGTGCCAGCAGTTCCGACAGGGCCCACTACAATGAGCAGTTCTTC
CASSSDRAHYNEQFF
>TRBD2|NA|TRBJ2-7|TRBV5-1
TGCGCCAGCAGCGTAGTTAGCGGGAGGGCCTCCTCCTACGAGCAGTACTTC
CASSVVSGRASSYEQYF
>TRBD1|few|TRBJ2-7|TRBV6-6
TGTGCCAGCAGTCTCGGACAGGGCGGGCAGTACTTC
CASSLGQGGQYF
>NA|NA|TRBJ2-2|TRBV2
TGTGCCAGCAGTCCTTCCGGGGCCACCGGGGAGCTGTTTTTT
CASSPSGATGELFF